The clone carrying this T cell receptor (beta chain) showed up just a few times. Antigen: not known. The sample belongs to a study of T-cell memory formation after mild COVID-19. Study in general: TCR clusters were mostly donor specific. Study results and caveats: Clones shrinking from day 15 to 85 showed even CD4/CD8 mixes; later expanders tilted CD4+. Contracting clones localized mainly to CM and EM when CD4+ and mainly to EMRA when CD8+.

TCRdb used MiXCR to reprocess the 5' RACE reads, holding one entry per CDR3 protein. The table lists roughly 170,000 distinct CDR3 sequences, about a fifth of them singletons. V lost 3 bases and J lost 6; bases outside the gene matches: 23. The germline CDR1 and CDR2 sequences are MNHEY and SMNVEV (reference sequence). The CDR3 is 20 amino acids. This chain links TRBV27 with TRBJ2-3; 8 nucleotides agree with TRBD1. The TCR originated in an adult woman who had mild COVID-19 (a few samples of this study predate the infection). Cell type and time point are not known. Source material: PBMCs or a T cell subset sorted from them (not recorded which). The CDR3 DNA is TGTGCCAGCAGTTTCCGGACAGGGTTACCGGGACTTCCCTTTTTTGATACGCAGTATTTT. Protein sequence: CASSFRTGLPGLPFFDTQYF.